A selection of T cell receptor beta chains follows, all from one sample in a study of cytomegalovirus exposure and HLA in healthy donors. Here immunoSEQ multiplex PCR was the method, and the copy in TCRdb shows in-frame clones only, minus some. The sample carries about 130,000 clones, more than 70% recorded once. The sample taken for sequencing was PBMCs. The receptors here all came from a man aged 50 to 60 in good health and CMV-seropositive. The CDR3 runs from the conserved cysteine through the conserved F or W. D genes are given only for firm matches. Clone size is shown for a subset of rows, as once, few, many or a class of expanded clone.

abundance	d_gene	v_gene	j_gene	CDR3nt	CDR3aa
.	TRBD2	TRBV29-1	TRBJ2-3	TGCAGCGCGACTAGCCGTCACACAGATACGCAGTATTTT	CSATSRHTDTQYF
.	.	TRBV15	TRBJ2-5	TGTGCCACCAGCAGAGGAGTCCAAGAGACCCAGTACTTC	CATSRGVQETQYF
.	.	TRBV11-3	TRBJ1-1	TGTGCCAGCAGCTTCCGGCAGGGACTAACGGCTTTCTTT	CASSFRQGLTAFF
.	TRBD2	TRBV9	TRBJ2-1	TGTGCCAGCAGCGTCGGGGGAGCGGGAGGGAGGAACAATGAGCAGTTCTTC	CASSVGGAGGRNNEQFF
.	TRBD2	TRBV4-1	TRBJ2-1	TGCGCCAGCAGCCAAGTACATTCGGTTAGCGGGGGCCCAAGCTCCTACAATGAGCAGTTCTTC	CASSQVHSVSGGPSSYNEQFF
.	TRBD2	TRBV7-9	TRBJ2-3	TGTGCCAGCAGCCTCCGGGGGGGTGAGACAGATACGCAGTATTTT	CASSLRGGETDTQYF
.	.	TRBV9	TRBJ2-3	TGTGCCAGCAGCACGGACAGATCCACAGATACGCAGTATTTT	CASSTDRSTDTQYF
once	.	TRBV28	TRBJ1-2	TGTGCCAGCAGTCCTAGTAGCCAGGGGCGCCTGGGCTACACCTTC	CASSPSSQGRLGYTF
.	.	TRBV5-1	TRBJ1-6	TGCGCCAGCAGCTCCACAGGGAAGGGTTCACCCCTCCACTTT	CASSSTGKGSPLHF
.	.	TRBV19	TRBJ2-5	TGTGCCAGTAGTATCAACCAGGTGGAGACCCAGTACTTC	CASSINQVETQYF
.	.	TRBV6-1	TRBJ1-2	TGTGCCAGCAGTGCTCGGACACAAAATGGCTACACCTTC	CASSARTQNGYTF
few	.	TRBV5-1	TRBJ2-7	TGCGCCAGCAGCTTGGGAAGGGGCCTATCCGACGAGCAGTACTTC	CASSLGRGLSDEQYF
once	TRBD1	TRBV7-9	TRBJ1-1	TGTGCCAGCAGCTTAGCGCAGGGGGCGTACACTGAAGCTTTCTTT	CASSLAQGAYTEAFF
few	TRBD2	TRBV4-3	TRBJ2-1	TGCGCCAGCAGCCAAACCCGCCAGGGCGGGGGATACAATGAGCAGTTCTTC	CASSQTRQGGGYNEQFF
.	.	TRBV27	TRBJ2-7	TGTGCCAGCAGAAGGATCGACGGGTACGAGCAGTACTTC	CASRRIDGYEQYF
once	.	TRBV7-2	TRBJ1-2	TGTGCCAGCAGCTCCGGTAGGGTAGGGGGTGGCGGCTACACCTTC	CASSSGRVGGGGYTF
.	.	TRBV5-1	TRBJ2-2	TGCGCCAGCAGCTTGGGACTAGCGAACACCGGGGAGCTGTTTTTT	CASSLGLANTGELFF
.	.	TRBV14	TRBJ2-1	TGTGCCAGCAGCCAGAAGACTCCCATCTACAATGAGCAGTTCTTC	CASSQKTPIYNEQFF
once	.	TRBV7-7	TRBJ2-2	TGTGCTAGCAGTTTGGACAGCGGTACCGGGGAGCTGTTTTTT	CASSLDSGTGELFF
.	TRBD1	TRBV7-9	TRBJ1-4	TGTTCCAGCAGCTTAGGGACAGCAACTAATGAAAAACTGTTTTTT	CSSSLGTATNEKLFF
.	.	TRBV6-1	TRBJ1-5	TGTGCCAGCAGTCCTGCAGGTGGCAATCAGCCCCAGCATTTT	CASSPAGGNQPQHF
.	.	TRBV18	TRBJ1-2	TGTGCCAGCTCAAGGGACACCAGCTATGGCTACACCTTC	CASSRDTSYGYTF
.	.	TRBV7-8	TRBJ2-7	TGTGCCAGCAGGCTAGCGCCAAAGACAGGGGAGGGCGGTTGGTCCTACGAGCAGTACTTC	CASRLAPKTGEGGWSYEQYF
.	.	TRBV27	TRBJ1-1	TGTGCCAGCAGTTTAATAGGGGCCACTGAAGCTTTCTTT	CASSLIGATEAFF
.	TRBD1	TRBV28	TRBJ2-3	TGTGCCAGCAGTCAGGCAGGGGGCTCAGATACGCAGTATTTT	CASSQAGGSDTQYF
.	.	TRBV19	TRBJ1-1	TGTGCCAGTATGCGGGGGGTCGCTGAAGCTTTCTTT	CASMRGVAEAFF
.	.	TRBV19	TRBJ1-2	TGTGCCAGTAGCGGGAGAGGGGTGAACTATGGCTACACCTTC	CASSGRGVNYGYTF
.	.	TRBV4-1	TRBJ2-1	TGCGCCAGCAGCCAAGAAGGGGCCCCGTACAATGAGCAGTTCTTC	CASSQEGAPYNEQFF
.	TRBD1	TRBV10-2	TRBJ2-5	TGCGCCAGCAGTGAGACAGGGGACAGGGGGCGCAGGGCCCAGTACTTC	CASSETGDRGRRAQYF
many	.	TRBV11-2	TRBJ1-1	TGTGCCAGCAGCTTAGACAGGGTGACCACTGAAGCTTTCTTT	CASSLDRVTTEAFF
.	TRBD2	TRBV27	TRBJ2-1	TGTGCCAGCAGTTTATCGTCGGGACTAGCATACTCCTACAATGAGCAGTTCTTC	CASSLSSGLAYSYNEQFF
.	.	TRBV6-1	TRBJ1-1	TGTGCCAGCAGTGACTTGGGGGGCACTGAAGCTTTCTTT	CASSDLGGTEAFF
.	TRBD1	TRBV19	TRBJ1-2	TGTGCCAGTAGTATAGCCGCCTCGGGACAGGGTCGAGGCTACACCTTC	CASSIAASGQGRGYTF
.	.	TRBV7-3	TRBJ2-7	TGTGCCAGCAGCGTCGACGGGAGAGACTCCTACGAGCAGTACTTC	CASSVDGRDSYEQYF
.	.	TRBV6-1	TRBJ2-7	TGTGCCAGCCTGACAGTAACCTACGAGCAGTACTTC	CASLTVTYEQYF
.	.	TRBV19	TRBJ2-7	TGTGCCAGTAGTTCGACTAGCGAGCAGTACTTC	CASSSTSEQYF
.	TRBD1	TRBV12-5	TRBJ2-3	TGTGCTAGTGGTTTGGGACAGGGCGTAGATACGCAGTATTTT	CASGLGQGVDTQYF
.	.	TRBV7-8	TRBJ2-3	TGTGCCAGCAGCTTAGCGGGGGGTACAGATACGCAGTATTTT	CASSLAGGTDTQYF
once	.	TRBV2	TRBJ1-3	TGTGCCAGCAGAAGTAGGACATCTCCTCTGTACACCATATATTTT	CASRSRTSPLYTIYF
few	.	TRBV19	TRBJ2-7	TGTGCCAGTAGCCCTAGAGGTTACCACGAGCAGTACTTC	CASSPRGYHEQYF
.	.	TRBV11-2	TRBJ1-2	TGTGCCAGCAGCCGCATGGGGGCGAGGAATGGCTACACCTTC	CASSRMGARNGYTF
few	.	TRBV2	TRBJ2-7	TGTGCCAGCAGTGATCGGCCGACTTACGAGCAGTACTTC	CASSDRPTYEQYF
once	TRBD1	TRBV2	TRBJ2-2	TGTGCCACCACGGGACAGGGGGCAGGGACCGGGGAGCTGTTTTTT	CATTGQGAGTGELFF
once	TRBD2	TRBV5-5	TRBJ2-7	TGTGCCAGCAGCTGGCAGGGAGGGGCGCAGAACGAGCAGTACTTC	CASSWQGGAQNEQYF
.	.	TRBV6-1	TRBJ1-1	TGTGCCAGCAGTGAATCTCTTTCCCTGAACACTGAAGCTTTCTTT	CASSESLSLNTEAFF
once	.	TRBV28	TRBJ2-7	TGTGCCAGCAGTTTATCTCCCTACGAGCAGTACTTC	CASSLSPYEQYF
.	.	TRBV7-9	TRBJ1-1	TGTTCCAGCAGCTCCCGTGGGGGGTCGAACACTGAAGCTTTCTTT	CSSSSRGGSNTEAFF
.	TRBD2	TRBV10-3	TRBJ2-5	TGTGCCATCAGTAGACTAGCGGGAGCGGAGACCCAGTACTTC	CAISRLAGAETQYF
.	TRBD1	TRBV4-1	TRBJ1-2	TGCGCCAGCAGCCAAAGCCCGGACAGGGGCTCCTATGGCTACACCTTC	CASSQSPDRGSYGYTF
.	TRBD1	TRBV11-2	TRBJ1-1	TGTGCCAGCAGCTTAGCTCCAGGGGGGAACACTGAAGCTTTCTTT	CASSLAPGGNTEAFF
.	.	TRBV6-5	TRBJ1-3	TGTGCCAGCAGTAACCCTGCGGGAAACACCATATATTTT	CASSNPAGNTIYF